The 6 T cell receptor beta chains below come from one sample, sequenced in a study of blood T cell repertoires in COVID-19. Produced via immunoSEQ multiplex PCR; TCRdb's table is partial and in-frame only. This table has 200,000 to 250,000 clones, roughly 85% appearing once. What was sequenced was peripheral blood. All receptors come from a woman aged 80 or older with acute or convalescent COVID-19.

The CDR3 region is CASSLGGTASSGANVLTF. As DNA, the CDR3 is TGTGCCAGCAGCTTAGGTGGGACAGCGAGCTCTGGGGCCAACGTCCTGACTTTC. J is TRBJ2-6 and V is TRBV7-9; 7 bases are a match to TRBD1. This CDR3 has 18 residues. The germline gives CDR1 SEHNR, CDR2 FQNEAQ (reference sequence). V shed 1 base and J 0 bases; nucleotides not matched to a gene: 6.

Only a few counts were recorded for this clone. This sequence joins TRBV3-1 (or the pseudogene TRBV3-2) and TRBJ1-6; tentatively, D is TRBD1 (5 bases). There are 17 residues in the CDR3. Trimming pared 1 base from V and 8 bases from J, leaving 18 bases between. Looked up from germline, CDR1 is LGHDT and CDR2 is YNNKEL (reference sequence). The chain's CDR3 is CASSQVRDFLSDSPLHF. The CDR3 nucleotides read TGTGCCAGCAGCCAAGTCCGGGACTTCCTTTCCGATTCACCCCTCCACTTT.

The chain couples TRBV7-2 to TRBJ2-1; 8 positions agree with TRBD2. The length of the CDR3 is 15 residues. Germline V CDR1 and CDR2: SGHTA, FQGNSA. V lost 1 base and J lost 9; bases outside the gene matches: 8. CDR3 in amino acids: CASSLEGTSPREQFF. The DNA for the CDR3 is TGTGCCAGCAGCTTAGAAGGGACTAGTCCCCGTGAGCAGTTCTTC.

This clone occurred once. This sequence joins TRBV11-3 and TRBJ1-4; TRBD1 matches at 7 bases. The length of the CDR3 is 14 residues. After removal of 2 bases from V and 4 bases from J, the junction contained 1 base not matched to a gene. Germline V gene sequence: CDR1 SGHNT, CDR2 YENEEA. CDR3 coding DNA: TGTGCCAGCAGCTTACGGGACAGTAATGAAAAACTGTTTTTT. Protein sequence: CASSLRDSNEKLFF.

The chain employs TRBV6-2 or TRBV6-3 and TRBJ1-1, with 7 bases lining up with TRBD1. Germline V gene sequence: CDR1 MNHEY, CDR2 SVGEGT. V lost 3 bases and J lost 7; bases outside the gene matches: 8. CDR3 length: 14 residues. This CDR3 reads CASSYRSTGSEAFF. The CDR3 region has the DNA TGTGCCAGCAGTTATCGGTCGACAGGGAGTGAAGCTTTCTTT.

This clone has just one count. The rearrangement links TRBV23-1 to TRBJ1-1; 11 bases align to TRBD1. TRBV23-1 carries the ORF label, with uncertain function. J was trimmed by 3 bases and V by 11 bases; bases with no gene match: 2. CDR3 size: 12 residues. The CDR3 sequence: CAGTGGYTEAFF. The CDR3 nucleotides are TGCGCCGGGACAGGGGGGTACACTGAAGCTTTCTTT.